This T cell receptor beta chain is from a study of T cell responses to AZD1222 COVID-19 vaccine. Broader study findings: Clonal diversity was possibly underestimated; the donors were predominantly white British and more often female. Nearly half of unique spike-specific TCRs reportedly avoided B.1.351 and B.1.1.7 mutated regions.

Pooled in the analysis were second doses at about 4 or about 12 weeks. Worth noting for this clone: Its matching antigen is unknown.

Libraries were prepared by immunoSEQ multiplex PCR; TCRdb keeps only in-frame clonotypes and omits some of them. The sample includes over 65,000 clones, approximately 89% of them seen just once. The receptor was derived from an adult who received the AZD1222 COVID-19 vaccine. The input for sequencing was peripheral blood, taken 28 days after the second AZD1222 dose.

As DNA, the CDR3 is TGTGCCAGCGGGCGGACAGGGGTCGAGATTCAGTACTTC. Translation gives CASGRTGVEIQYF. J is TRBJ2-4 and V is TRBV6-6; 9 positions agree with TRBD1. V was clipped by 8 bases and J by 10 bases; unmatched bases: 9. Per germline, CDR1 MNHNY and CDR2 SVGAGI (reference sequence). The CDR3 consists of 13 residues.